One and the same sample provided the 20 T cell receptor beta chains below, sequenced in a study of OX40 agonist ivuxolimab in advanced cancers. Generated by immunoSEQ multiplex PCR, the TCRdb table keeps only in-frame clones and is missing some. The repertoire has roughly 70,000 clones, around 80% of them found once; the top ten carry about 5%. The source material was CD4+ or CD8+ T cells sorted from blood, sampled in a trial of the OX40 agonist ivuxolimab. All receptors come from an adult with an advanced solid tumor such as melanoma, head and neck, liver or kidney cancer.

In this sample, this clone turned up once. The V call is TRBV2, the J call TRBJ1-2; tentative D call: TRBD1 (5 bases). CDR3 size: 17 residues. Trimming cost V 3 bases and J 2 bases, with 19 bases left between them. The germline V gene has CDR1 SNHLY and CDR2 FYNNEI. CDR3 sequence reads: CASSETAVRSGNYGYTF. The DNA of the CDR3 is TGTGCCAGCAGTGAGACCGCGGTTAGATCAGGGAACTATGGCTACACCTTC.

V usage is TRBV28 and J usage is TRBJ1-1, with D hard to call. V dropped 3 bases and J dropped 5 bases, with 13 bases sitting between them. The germline V gene encodes CDR1 MDHEN and CDR2 SYDVKM. This CDR3 is built from 14 residues. The CDR3 loop is CASSFPQTRTEAFF. CDR3 bases: TGTGCCAGCAGTTTCCCCCAGACTAGGACTGAAGCTTTCTTT.

This chain uses TRBV7-2 with TRBJ1-5, with a possible D match to TRBD1 (5 bases). Trimming shortened V by 3 bases and J by 0 bases, and 9 bases separated the two germline ends. The length of the CDR3 is 15 residues. CDR1 SGHTA and CDR2 FQGNSA come from the germline V gene. The CDR3, as DNA: TGTGCCAGCAGCTTCCGGGGCGATAGCAATCAGCCCCAGCATTTT. Its translation: CASSFRGDSNQPQHF.

The rearrangement links TRBV27 to TRBJ2-3, with D unclear. CDR1 and CDR2 (germline): MNHEY, SMNVEV (reference sequence). Trimming pared 6 bases from V and 0 bases from J, leaving 7 bases between. This CDR3 contains 13 residues. The CDR3 sequence is CASRTLSTDTQYF. As DNA, the CDR3 is TGTGCCAGCAGGACCCTTAGCACAGATACGCAGTATTTT.

The CDR3 reads CASPRDYSDTQYF. The CDR3, as DNA: TGTGCCAGCCCCCGGGACTACTCGGATACGCAGTATTTT. The chain has TRBV2 and TRBJ2-3; 7 nucleotides align to TRBD2. The CDR3 is made up of 13 amino acids. Germline V lookup: CDR1 SNHLY, CDR2 FYNNEI. J lost 6 bases, V lost 8 bases, and 8 bases had no gene match.

In its sample, this clone was seen once. The chain carries TRBV14 and TRBJ1-1, with a tentative D call TRBD1 (6 bases). V lost 2 bases to trimming and J lost 5 bases, with 12 bases between them. Germline CDR1 SGHDN, CDR2 FVKESK. The CDR3 has 14 residues. The CDR3 loop reads CASSQFNRATEAFF. The DNA of the CDR3 is TGTGCCAGCAGCCAATTTAACAGGGCGACTGAAGCTTTCTTT.

The chain uses TRBV9 and TRBJ2-3; 15 bases agree with TRBD2. The length of the CDR3 is 19 residues. J was trimmed by 3 bases and V by 4 bases; bases with no gene match: 12. Germline CDR1 and CDR2: SGDLS and YYNGEE. Here the CDR3 reads CASSLGLAGGLVGTDTQYF. The CDR3, as DNA: TGTGCCAGCAGCCTCGGACTAGCGGGGGGGCTCGTTGGGACAGATACGCAGTATTTT.

The chain employs TRBV5-6 and TRBJ2-7; 8 nucleotides agree with TRBD1. Germline V gene data show CDR1 as SGHDT and CDR2 as YYEEEE. Unmatched junction bases numbered 7, after V lost 4 bases and J lost 4 bases. The CDR3 has 14 residues. The CDR3 DNA reads as TGTGCCAGCAGCCAGGACAGGGTTAAGTACGAGCAGTACTTC. It yields the protein CASSQDRVKYEQYF.

This chain links TRBV7-2 with TRBJ2-1, with a weak D call TRBD2 (7 bases). This CDR3 has 15 amino acids. Trimming shortened V by 2 bases and J by 2 bases, and 10 bases separated the two germline ends. Germline loops: CDR1 SGHTA, CDR2 FQGNSA. CDR3 DNA sequence: TGTGCCAGCAGCTTACAGGGGACTACCTACAATGAGCAGTTCTTC. Amino acid sequence: CASSLQGTTYNEQFF. Drawing the rest from reference TRBV7-2 and TRBJ2-1, the complete variable domain is GAGVSQSPSNKVTEKGKDVELRCDPISGHTALYWYRQSLGQGLEFLIYFQGNSAPDKSGLPSDRFSAERTGGSVSTLTIQRTQQEDSAVYLCASSLQGTTYNEQFFGPGTRLTVL.

This chain connects TRBV28 to TRBJ1-6, with 7 bases identical to TRBD1. After removal of 4 bases from V and 5 bases from J, the junction contained 5 bases not matched to a gene. The CDR3 length is 15 residues. CDR1 and CDR2 from the germline V gene are MDHEN and SYDVKM. The CDR3 loop reads CASSSGGRNNSPLHF. The CDR3, as DNA: TGTGCCAGCAGTTCAGGGGGAAGGAATAATTCACCCCTCCACTTT.

This clone has only a few counts. V and J are TRBV28 and TRBJ2-1; D possibly corresponds to TRBD2 (6 bases). The CDR3 has 14 residues. Trimming took 5 bases from V and 5 from J, leaving 13 bases between them. Germline loops: CDR1 MDHEN, CDR2 SYDVKM. This chain's CDR3 is CASSLGWGDNEQFF. For the CDR3, the DNA is TGTGCCAGCAGTCTCGGTTGGGGGGACAATGAGCAGTTCTTC.

The J gene is TRBJ2-7, the V gene TRBV5-6; 8 bases agree with TRBD1. Germline CDR1 is SGHDT and CDR2 is YYEEEE. V lost 4 bases, J lost 3 bases, and 12 bases stayed unmatched. This CDR3 is built from 16 residues. The CDR3 region is CASSVLDGQGFYEQYF. The CDR3 DNA follows: TGTGCCAGCAGCGTCCTTGATGGACAGGGATTCTACGAGCAGTACTTC. Combining the CDR3 with reference TRBV5-6 and TRBJ2-7 gives the whole variable domain DAGVTQSPTHLIKTRGQQVTLRCSPKSGHDTVSWYQQALGQGPQFIFQYYEEEERQRGNFPDRFSGHQFPNYSSELNVNALLLGDSALYLCASSVLDGQGFYEQYFGPGTRLTVT.

The chain carries TRBV2 and TRBJ2-2; TRBD1 is a possible D gene (6 bases). The CDR3 has 13 residues. Trimming stripped 9 bases from V and 5 bases from J, with 13 bases between. Germline CDR1 is SNHLY and CDR2 is FYNNEI. The CDR3 sequence is CASLQGWTGELFF. CDR3 coding DNA: TGTGCCAGTCTACAGGGATGGACCGGGGAGCTGTTTTTT.

This clone occurred a few times. The rearrangement uses TRBV5-6 and TRBJ1-2, with a tentative D call TRBD1 (6 bases). CDR3 size: 13 residues. Trimming took off 2 bases at V and 4 bases at J, with 9 bases between the two ends. From germline, CDR1 is SGHDT and CDR2 YYEEEE. The CDR3 sequence: CASSLQGTYGYTF. CDR3 coding DNA: TGTGCCAGCAGCTTACAGGGTACCTATGGCTACACCTTC.

The J gene is TRBJ2-3, the V gene TRBV7-2; D is uncertain. Germline loops: CDR1 SGHTA, CDR2 FQGNSA. This CDR3 has 13 residues. Trimming stripped 5 bases from V and 0 bases from J, with 6 bases between. This chain's CDR3 is CASSLDSTDTQYF. CDR3 coding DNA: TGTGCCAGCAGCCTAGACAGCACAGATACGCAGTATTTT.

V and J are TRBV5-4 and TRBJ1-2; D ambiguous. V was cut by 0 bases and J by 6 bases, with 15 bases left in between. The CDR3 has 15 residues. Germline V gene lookup returns CDR1 SGHNT and CDR2 YYREEE (reference sequence). DNA of the CDR3: TGTGCCAGCAGCTTGGCCAATGGGCAATCCAATGGCTACACCTTC. Its translation: CASSLANGQSNGYTF.

The CDR3 protein is CASSSPSRGRETQYF. In nucleotides, the CDR3 is TGTGCCAGCAGTAGCCCTTCCAGGGGGAGAGAGACCCAGTACTTC. J is TRBJ2-5 and V is TRBV6-1, with 7 nucleotides matching TRBD1. The V and J ends lost 5 bases and 4 bases, in that order; junction bases with no gene match: 10. Germline CDR1 is MNHNS and CDR2 is SASEGT. The CDR3 is 15 residues long.

In regard to this clone: A read error may explain this, as a much larger clone is one base away. This chain joins TRBV5-6 and TRBJ2-5, with D perhaps being TRBD1 or TRBD2 (5 bases each). The germline gives CDR1 SGHDT, CDR2 YYEEEE. The CDR3 is 13 amino acids. V shed 1 base and J shed 5 bases, with 9 bases lying between them. The CDR3 region has the DNA TGTGCCAGCAGCTTGTGGGGGACGGAGACCCAGTACTTC. It codes for CASSLWGTETQYF.

This rearrangement joins TRBV7-6 to TRBJ2-1, with 8 bases aligning to TRBD2. The CDR3 sequence is 16 residues long. In germline, CDR1 is SGHVS, CDR2 FNYEAQ. The J segment lost 7 bases and the V segment lost 5 bases, leaving 13 bases of the junction unmatched. The CDR3 DNA is TGTGCCAGCAGCCCCCGGACTAGCCCGCCGTATAATGAGCAGTTCTTC. Amino acids: CASSPRTSPPYNEQFF.

J is TRBJ2-7 and V is TRBV18; TRBD1 is a possible D gene (5 bases). The CDR3 consists of 16 residues. V dropped 3 bases and J dropped 3 bases, with 18 bases sitting between them. Looked up from germline, CDR1 is KGHSH and CDR2 is LQKENI. The CDR3 DNA reads as TGTGCCAGCTCACCCTCGGCGGTGACAGTCGTCTACGAGCAGTACTTC. It is translated as CASSPSAVTVVYEQYF.